This T cell receptor (beta chain) was observed in a study of molecular identifiers for immune sequencing clone quantification. In regard to this clonotype: Its antigen is undetermined.

The CDR3 has 18 residues. V trimming: 4 bases; J trimming: 5 bases; junction bases outside the gene matches: 13. Germline V lookup: CDR1 MNHEY, CDR2 SMNVEV (reference sequence). General study results and limits: Clones above 20 RNA copies contained over 97% of effector molecules and under 1% of naive molecules.

Previously reported methods and listed TCR primers produced the bulk TCR libraries. MiXCR, applied by TCRdb to the PCR reads, yields one record per CDR3 protein. The table lists approximately 630,000 distinct CDR3 sequences, around 25% of them singletons. The chain recombines TRBV27 with TRBJ2-2; 10 nucleotides line up with TRBD1. The specimen was naive CD8+ T cells from blood, with Jurkat cell RNA spiked in. Subset specified: FACS-sorted CD8+CD4-CCR7+CD45RA+ naive T cells. This TCR derives from a human donor in good health. Some libraries in this study had Jurkat cell RNA spiked in. The CDR3 bases are TGTGCCAGCAGTTCGATGGGGAGGACAGGGGGAACTACCGGGGAGCTGTTTTTT. Its translation is CASSSMGRTGGTTGELFF.